A selection of T cell receptor beta chains follows, all from one sample in a study of T cell responses to AZD1222 COVID-19 vaccine. The method was immunoSEQ multiplex PCR; TCRdb's version includes in-frame clones alone and lacks a portion of them. The data show approximately 140,000 clones, around 90% seen once. This sample comprised peripheral blood, obtained 28 days after the second dose of the MenACWY control vaccine. The receptors were gathered from an adult who received the MenACWY meningococcal vaccine as a control. The CDR3 runs from the conserved cysteine through the conserved F or W. The D gene is left open where the match is weak. Clone size, where shown, is once, few, many, or a class for clones that have expanded.

j_call	clone_size	v_call	d_call	cdr3_aa	cdr3_nt
TRBJ2-1	NA	TRBV9	TRBD2	CASSGSPSLGGRGRNEQFF	TGTGCCAGCAGCGGATCCCCCTCCCTGGGCGGGAGGGGTCGCAATGAGCAGTTCTTC
TRBJ2-3	NA	TRBV27	NA	CASSLTALGTDTQYF	TGTGCCAGCAGTTTAACTGCTCTTGGCACAGATACGCAGTATTTT
TRBJ1-1	NA	TRBV5-1	NA	CASSLAFMNTEAFF	TGCGCCAGCAGTTTAGCGTTCATGAACACTGAAGCTTTCTTT
TRBJ2-1	NA	TRBV24-1	TRBD1	CATSPLGQGVNNEQFF	TGTGCCACCTCGCCCCTCGGACAGGGGGTTAACAATGAGCAGTTCTTC
TRBJ2-2	NA	TRBV4-3	NA	CASSQHHLGANTGELFF	TGCGCCAGCAGCCAACACCATTTGGGTGCGAACACCGGGGAGCTGTTTTTT
TRBJ2-1	NA	TRBV28	TRBD2	CASRFSGREGGEQFF	TGTGCCAGCAGATTTAGCGGGAGGGAGGGGGGTGAGCAGTTCTTC
TRBJ2-5	NA	TRBV9	NA	CASSITGQETQYF	TGTGCCAGCAGCATCACAGGGCAAGAGACCCAGTACTTC
TRBJ2-1	NA	TRBV5-1	NA	CASSLGRQGFDEQFF	TGCGCCAGCAGCCTGGGGAGACAAGGGTTCGATGAGCAGTTCTTC
TRBJ2-7	NA	TRBV7-2	NA	CASSSQGGTYEQYF	TGTGCCAGCAGCTCGCAGGGGGGTACCTACGAGCAGTACTTC
TRBJ2-7	NA	TRBV19	NA	CASSPRTRGSNEQYF	TGTGCCAGTAGCCCTCGGACAAGGGGCAGTAATGAGCAGTACTTC
TRBJ2-2	NA	TRBV25-1	NA	CASSPLRERAPSGELFF	TGTGCCAGCAGTCCGCTTAGGGAGAGAGCACCGTCCGGGGAGCTGTTTTTT
TRBJ1-3	NA	TRBV18	TRBD1	CASSPTWGQGFSGNTIYF	TGTGCCAGCTCTCCCACGTGGGGACAGGGATTCTCTGGAAACACCATATATTTT
TRBJ2-1	once	TRBV7-8	NA	CASSPRRNEQFF	TGTGCCAGCAGCCCCAGGAGGAATGAGCAGTTCTTC
TRBJ2-5	NA	TRBV2	TRBD2	CASSTGTTLMKTQYF	TGTGCCAGCAGTACGGGGACTACCCTTATGAAGACCCAGTACTTC
TRBJ2-7	NA	TRBV19	TRBD2	CASSLAGGYEQYF	TGTGCCAGTTCCTTAGCGGGAGGGTACGAGCAGTACTTC
TRBJ1-6	NA	TRBV12-3/TRBV12-4	NA	CASQDRRNSPLHF	TGTGCCAGCCAGGACAGAAGAAATTCACCCCTCCACTTT
TRBJ2-7	NA	TRBV9	TRBD2	CASSVDAGGSYEQYF	TGTGCCAGCAGCGTAGATGCGGGGGGTTCCTACGAGCAGTACTTC
TRBJ2-3	once	TRBV24-1	TRBD1	CATAQGAGDTQYF	TGTGCCACCGCACAGGGGGCTGGAGATACGCAGTATTTT
TRBJ2-3	once	TRBV5-1	NA	CASKDNSDTQYF	TGCGCCAGTAAGGACAACTCAGATACGCAGTATTTT
TRBJ1-1	NA	TRBV14	TRBD1	CASSQDTQGVWGEAFF	TGTGCCAGCAGCCAAGATACCCAGGGGGTTTGGGGTGAAGCTTTCTTT
TRBJ1-5	once	TRBV4-3	NA	CASSQHRDQPQHF	TGCGCCAGCAGCCAGCACAGGGACCAGCCCCAGCATTTT
TRBJ1-5	NA	TRBV2	NA	CASSLGSNQPQHF	TGTGCCAGCAGTCTCGGTAGCAATCAGCCCCAGCATTTT
TRBJ2-4	NA	TRBV19	NA	CASRPLQGIAKNIQYF	TGTGCCAGTAGGCCGCTACAGGGAATTGCCAAAAACATTCAGTACTTC
TRBJ2-3	NA	TRBV7-6	TRBD2	CASSFGTSGGAKADTQYF	TGTGCCAGCAGCTTCGGGACTAGCGGGGGGGCGAAGGCAGATACGCAGTATTTT
TRBJ2-2	NA	TRBV18	TRBD1	CASSPGQTNTGELFF	TGTGCCAGCTCACCGGGACAGACGAACACCGGGGAGCTGTTTTTT
TRBJ1-2	NA	TRBV5-1	NA	CASSPRQESANYGYTF	TGCGCCAGCAGCCCCCGACAGGAATCGGCTAACTATGGCTACACCTTC
TRBJ2-1	NA	TRBV29-1	TRBD2	CSVEMGTSGSPFNEQFF	TGCAGCGTTGAAATGGGGACTAGCGGGAGCCCGTTCAATGAGCAGTTCTTC
TRBJ1-5	NA	TRBV18	NA	CASSPVGAFQPQHF	TGTGCCAGCTCACCAGTAGGGGCTTTTCAGCCCCAGCATTTT
TRBJ2-6	NA	TRBV15	NA	CATENKGGQASSGANVLTF	TGTGCCACCGAAAACAAGGGGGGGCAGGCTAGCTCTGGGGCCAACGTCCTGACTTTC
TRBJ1-6	NA	TRBV24-1	NA	CATSEVRGNGSPLHF	TGTGCCACCAGTGAAGTAAGAGGGAATGGTTCACCCCTCCACTTT
TRBJ2-7	NA	TRBV7-9	NA	CASSPADYEQYF	TGTGCCAGCAGCCCGGCGGACTACGAGCAGTACTTC
TRBJ1-1	NA	TRBV15	NA	CATSFGSNSLTEAFF	TGTGCCACCAGTTTCGGGAGCAACTCCCTAACTGAAGCTTTCTTT
TRBJ2-7	NA	TRBV3-1/TRBV3-2	TRBD2	CASSRGLAGGRYEQYF	TGTGCCAGCAGCCGCGGACTAGCGGGTGGGCGCTACGAGCAGTACTTC
TRBJ1-5	NA	TRBV6-5	NA	CASSYIFGQENTQHF	TGTGCCAGCAGTTACATTTTCGGTCAAGAAAATACCCAGCATTTT
TRBJ1-6	NA	TRBV28	NA	CASSLMGSPLHF	TGTGCCAGCAGTTTAATGGGTTCACCCCTCCACTTT
TRBJ2-7	NA	TRBV19	NA	CASSVGVVGRDSYEQYF	TGTGCCAGTAGTGTAGGCGTCGTGGGAAGGGATTCCTACGAGCAGTACTTC
TRBJ2-5	NA	TRBV11-2	TRBD1	CASSVHGTGQETQYF	TGTGCCAGCAGCGTCCACGGGACAGGCCAAGAGACCCAGTACTTC
TRBJ1-2	NA	TRBV5-1	NA	CASSEGTNLYGYTF	TGCGCCAGCAGCGAAGGGACGAACCTCTATGGCTACACCTTC
TRBJ2-1	NA	TRBV28	TRBD2	CASSPSSRASGRAGQFF	TGTGCCAGCAGCCCATCCAGTAGGGCTAGCGGGAGGGCTGGGCAGTTCTTC
TRBJ1-4	NA	TRBV27	TRBD1	CASSSMQGAGNEKLFF	TGTGCCAGCAGTTCGATGCAGGGGGCGGGTAATGAAAAACTGTTTTTT
TRBJ2-3	NA	TRBV5-4	TRBD2	CASSRPGAGETDTQYF	TGTGCCAGCAGCAGACCGGGAGCGGGAGAAACAGATACGCAGTATTTT
TRBJ1-3	NA	TRBV7-6	NA	CASSLQTLAGNTIYF	TGTGCCAGCAGCTTACAGACGTTGGCTGGAAACACCATATATTTT
TRBJ1-1	NA	TRBV11-2	NA	CASSLEAEAFF	TGTGCCAGCAGCTTAGAGGCTGAAGCTTTCTTT
TRBJ2-3	NA	TRBV5-1	TRBD2	CASSLVAGGPTDTQYF	TGCGCCAGCAGCTTGGTAGCGGGGGGGCCCACAGATACGCAGTATTTT
TRBJ1-4	NA	TRBV18	NA	CASSPLPGGLFF	TGTGCCAGCTCACCGCTGCCAGGAGGACTGTTTTTT
TRBJ2-7	NA	TRBV6-5	TRBD1	CASSSRQGHEQYF	TGTGCCAGCAGTTCCCGACAGGGGCACGAGCAGTACTTC
TRBJ2-7	NA	TRBV5-1	TRBD2	CASSYGPGGPTGQYF	TGCGCCAGCAGCTATGGACCGGGAGGTCCTACAGGGCAGTACTTC
TRBJ2-3	once	TRBV5-1	TRBD2	CASSPGLAGGPDTQYF	TGCGCCAGCAGCCCAGGACTAGCGGGGGGGCCGGATACGCAGTATTTT